Listed here are 5 T cell receptor beta chains from one sample, sequenced in a study of response to subunit inactivated influenza vaccine. TCRdb reanalysed the RT-PCR reads using MiXCR and keeps one entry per CDR3 protein. The data contain hundreds of thousands of distinct CDR3 sequences, 10% to 15% of them singletons. Sequencing was performed on PBMCs from blood, taken 45 days after vaccination. Receptors originate from a middle-aged man who received an inactivated influenza vaccine.

This clonotype was detected many times. The gene calls are TRBV5-5 and TRBJ2-7, with 7 bases fitting TRBD2. The CDR3 runs to 13 residues. Germline V gives CDR1 SGHKS, CDR2 YYEKEE (reference sequence). V was pared by 3 bases and J by 0 bases, with 0 bases of the junction left unmatched. CDR3: CASSWTSSYEQYF. CDR3 coding DNA: TGTGCCAGCAGCTGGACTAGCTCCTACGAGCAGTACTTC.

In its sample, this clonotype was seen a few times. The chain carries TRBV24-1 and TRBJ2-2; unclear D gene. CDR1 and CDR2 from the germline V gene are KGHDR and SFDVKD. The length of the CDR3 is 13 residues. Trimming cost V 5 bases and J 1 base, with 4 bases left between them. The CDR3 reads CATSVRNTGELFF. CDR3 nucleotides: TGTGCCACCAGTGTCAGGAACACCGGGGAGCTGTTTTTT.

This clonotype was observed a few times. The rearrangement joins TRBV7-9 to TRBJ2-3, with D maybe TRBD1 (6 bases). Germline V CDR1 and CDR2: SEHNR, FQNEAQ (reference sequence). The CDR3 has 14 residues. V lost 9 bases and J lost 1, with 14 bases in between. The CDR3 nucleotides are TGTGCCAGGGAGCCACAGGGTGGCACAGATACGCAGTATTTT. Translating gives CAREPQGGTDTQYF. The variable domain in full, completed from reference TRBV7-9 and TRBJ2-3, reads DTGVSQNPRHKITKRGQNVTFRCDPISEHNRLYWYRQTLGQGPEFLTYFQNEAQLEKSRLLSDRFSAERPKGSFSTLEIQRTEQGDSAMYLCAREPQGGTDTQYFGPGTRLTVL.

This chain links TRBV5-5 with TRBJ1-2; no reliable D call. Trimming removed 0 bases at V and 8 bases at J, with 14 bases between. This CDR3 region has 14 residues. From germline, CDR1 is SGHKS and CDR2 YYEKEE (reference sequence). Here the CDR3 reads CASSLEVGLRGYTF. CDR3 in DNA: TGTGCCAGCAGCTTGGAAGTAGGGCTGAGAGGCTACACCTTC.

This clonotype was seen more than once but under ten times. CDR3 nucleotide sequence: TGCAGCGTTGATGTAGGGTGGGGCTCCTACAATGAGCAGTTCTTC. This translates into CSVDVGWGSYNEQFF. This chain links TRBV29-1 with TRBJ2-1, with no clear D. The CDR3 is 15 amino acids. Germline V CDR1 and CDR2: SQVTM, ANQGSEA. With 3 bases removed from V and 0 bases from J, the gap between germline ends came to 12 bases.